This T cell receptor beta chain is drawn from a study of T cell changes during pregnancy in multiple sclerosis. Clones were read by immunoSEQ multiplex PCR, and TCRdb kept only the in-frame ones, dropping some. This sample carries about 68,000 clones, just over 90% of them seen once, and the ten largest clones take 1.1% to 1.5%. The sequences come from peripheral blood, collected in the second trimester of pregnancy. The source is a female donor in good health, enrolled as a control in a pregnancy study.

CDR3 protein: CSALAGNEQFF. For the CDR3, the DNA is TGCAGTGCTCTAGCGGGAAATGAGCAGTTCTTC. This chain joins TRBV20-1 and TRBJ2-1; 9 bases map to TRBD2. Germline lookup yields CDR1 DFQATT and CDR2 SNEGSKA (reference sequence). This CDR3 is built from 11 residues. With V trimmed by 5 bases and J by 7 bases, 0 bases remained unmatched.